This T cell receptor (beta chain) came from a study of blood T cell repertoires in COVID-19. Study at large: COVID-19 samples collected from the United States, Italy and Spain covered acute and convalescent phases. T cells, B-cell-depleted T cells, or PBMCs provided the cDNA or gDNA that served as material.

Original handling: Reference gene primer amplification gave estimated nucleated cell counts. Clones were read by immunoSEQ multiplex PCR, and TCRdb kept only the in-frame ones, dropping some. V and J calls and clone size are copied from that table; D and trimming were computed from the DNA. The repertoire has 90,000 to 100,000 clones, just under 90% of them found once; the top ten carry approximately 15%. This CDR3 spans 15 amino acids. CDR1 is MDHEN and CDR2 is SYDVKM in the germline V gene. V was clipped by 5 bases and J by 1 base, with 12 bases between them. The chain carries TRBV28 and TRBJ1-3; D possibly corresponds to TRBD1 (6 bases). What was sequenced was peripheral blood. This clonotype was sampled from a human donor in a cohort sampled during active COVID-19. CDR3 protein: CASSPWTASGNTIYF. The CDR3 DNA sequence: TGTGCCAGCAGTCCGTGGACAGCTTCTGGAAACACCATATATTTT.